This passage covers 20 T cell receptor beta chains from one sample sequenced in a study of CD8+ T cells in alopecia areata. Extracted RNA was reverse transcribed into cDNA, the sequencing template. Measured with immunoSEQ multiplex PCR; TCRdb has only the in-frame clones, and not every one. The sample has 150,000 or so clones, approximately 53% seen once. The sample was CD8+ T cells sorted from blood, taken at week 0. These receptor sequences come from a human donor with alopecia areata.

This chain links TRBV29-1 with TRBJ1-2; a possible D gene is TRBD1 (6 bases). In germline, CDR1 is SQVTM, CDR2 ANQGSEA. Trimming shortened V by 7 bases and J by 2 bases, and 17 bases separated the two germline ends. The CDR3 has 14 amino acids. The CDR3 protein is CSAVPGHTNYGYTF. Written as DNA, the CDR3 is TGCAGCGCAGTACCGGGACATACGAACTATGGCTACACCTTC.

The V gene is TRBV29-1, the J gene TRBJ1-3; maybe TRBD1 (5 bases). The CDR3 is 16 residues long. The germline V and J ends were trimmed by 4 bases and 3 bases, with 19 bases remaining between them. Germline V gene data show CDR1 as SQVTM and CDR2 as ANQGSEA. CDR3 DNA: TGCAGCGTTGCCGGGGCCCCTTCACAGGATGGAAACACCATATATTTT. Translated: CSVAGAPSQDGNTIYF.

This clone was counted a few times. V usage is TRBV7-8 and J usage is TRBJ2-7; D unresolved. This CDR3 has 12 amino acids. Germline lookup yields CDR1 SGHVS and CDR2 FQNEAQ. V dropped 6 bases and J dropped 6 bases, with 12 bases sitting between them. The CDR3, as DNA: TGTGCCAGCAGGTCCATGGACGTCGAGCAGTACTTC. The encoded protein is CASRSMDVEQYF.

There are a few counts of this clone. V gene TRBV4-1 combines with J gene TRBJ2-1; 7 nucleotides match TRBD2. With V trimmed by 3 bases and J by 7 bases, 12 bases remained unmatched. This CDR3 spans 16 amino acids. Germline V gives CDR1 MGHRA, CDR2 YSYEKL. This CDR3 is CASSHHLEGGRNEQFF. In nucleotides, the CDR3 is TGCGCCAGCAGCCACCACCTCGAGGGAGGGAGGAATGAGCAGTTCTTC.

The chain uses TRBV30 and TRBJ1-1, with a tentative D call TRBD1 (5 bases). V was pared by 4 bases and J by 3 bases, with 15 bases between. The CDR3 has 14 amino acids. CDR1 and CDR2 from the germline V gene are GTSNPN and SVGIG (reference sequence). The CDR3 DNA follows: TGTGCCTGGACCCTCGGCGGGGCTCACACTGAAGCTTTCTTT. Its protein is CAWTLGGAHTEAFF.

As DNA, the CDR3 is TGCGCCAGCAGCCACGAACTAGCGGGGGGGCCAGATACGCAGTATTTT. Protein product: CASSHELAGGPDTQYF. This chain links TRBV4-3 with TRBJ2-3, with 13 bases fitting TRBD2. Germline V gene sequence: CDR1 LGHNA, CDR2 YSLEER. This CDR3 region has 16 residues. J was trimmed by 4 bases and V by 3 bases; bases with no gene match: 4.

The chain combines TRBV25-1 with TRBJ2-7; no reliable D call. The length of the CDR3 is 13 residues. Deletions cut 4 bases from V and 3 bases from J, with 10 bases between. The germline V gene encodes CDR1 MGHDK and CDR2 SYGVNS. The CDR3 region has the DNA TGTGCCAGCAGTGTAGGACGGAACTACGAGCAGTACTTC. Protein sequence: CASSVGRNYEQYF.

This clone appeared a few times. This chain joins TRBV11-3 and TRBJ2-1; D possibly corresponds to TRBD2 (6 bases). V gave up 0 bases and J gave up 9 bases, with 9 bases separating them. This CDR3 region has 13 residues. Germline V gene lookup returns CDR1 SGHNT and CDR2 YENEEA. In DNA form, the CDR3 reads TGTGCCAGCAGCTTAGAATACGGGGGTGAGCAGTTCTTC. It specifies CASSLEYGGEQFF.

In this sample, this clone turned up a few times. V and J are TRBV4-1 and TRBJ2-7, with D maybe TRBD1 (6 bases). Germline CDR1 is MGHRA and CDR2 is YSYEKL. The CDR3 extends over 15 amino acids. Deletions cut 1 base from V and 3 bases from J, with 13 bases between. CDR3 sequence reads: CASSQVMTTGYEQYF. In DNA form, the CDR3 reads TGCGCCAGCAGCCAAGTCATGACGACAGGCTACGAGCAGTACTTC.

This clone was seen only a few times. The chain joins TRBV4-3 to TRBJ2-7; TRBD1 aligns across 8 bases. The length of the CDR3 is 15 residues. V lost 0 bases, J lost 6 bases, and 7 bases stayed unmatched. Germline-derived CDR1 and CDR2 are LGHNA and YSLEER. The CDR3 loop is CASSQDISGGFEQYF. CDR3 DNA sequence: TGCGCCAGCAGCCAAGATATTTCAGGGGGCTTCGAGCAGTACTTC.

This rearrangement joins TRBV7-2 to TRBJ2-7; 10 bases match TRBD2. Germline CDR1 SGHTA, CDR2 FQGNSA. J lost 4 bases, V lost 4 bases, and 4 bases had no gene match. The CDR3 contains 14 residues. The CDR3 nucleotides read TGTGCCAGCAGCTACCTAGCGGGGGTATACGAGCAGTACTTC. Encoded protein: CASSYLAGVYEQYF.

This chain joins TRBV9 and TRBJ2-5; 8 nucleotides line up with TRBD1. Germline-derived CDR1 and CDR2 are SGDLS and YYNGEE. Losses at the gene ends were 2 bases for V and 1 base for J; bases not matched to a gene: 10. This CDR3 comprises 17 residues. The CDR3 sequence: CASSVAGGQEGQETQYF. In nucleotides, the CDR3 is TGTGCCAGCAGCGTGGCAGGGGGCCAGGAGGGCCAAGAGACCCAGTACTTC.

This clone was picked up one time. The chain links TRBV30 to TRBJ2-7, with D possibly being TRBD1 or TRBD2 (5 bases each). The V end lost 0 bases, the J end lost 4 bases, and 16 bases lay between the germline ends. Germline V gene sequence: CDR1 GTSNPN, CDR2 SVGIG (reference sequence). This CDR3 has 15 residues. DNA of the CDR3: TGTGCCTGGAGTGTAAGCGCCGGGACCGCTTACGAGCAGTACTTC. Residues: CAWSVSAGTAYEQYF.

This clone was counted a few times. The CDR3 loop reads CASTQGRDRVYGYTF. The CDR3 region has the DNA TGTGCCAGCACCCAAGGCAGGGACAGAGTATATGGCTACACCTTC. The J gene is TRBJ1-2, the V gene TRBV6-5, with 7 positions matching TRBD1. The length of the CDR3 is 15 residues. Germline trimming cut 7 bases from V and 5 bases from J; bases unmatched to any gene: 13. CDR1 is MNHEY, CDR2 SVGAGI, per germline.

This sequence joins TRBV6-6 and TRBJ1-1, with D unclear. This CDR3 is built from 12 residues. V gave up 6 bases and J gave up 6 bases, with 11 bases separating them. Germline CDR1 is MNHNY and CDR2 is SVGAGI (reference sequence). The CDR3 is CASSALNAEAFF. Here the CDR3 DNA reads TGTGCCAGCAGCGCATTGAATGCTGAAGCTTTCTTT.

In DNA form, the CDR3 reads TGTGCCTGGAGTGATCGAGTGAACACTGAAGCTTTCTTT. Its protein product is CAWSDRVNTEAFF. The V gene is TRBV30, the J gene TRBJ1-1; D call uncertain. Trimming cost V 1 base and J 0 bases, with 6 bases left between them. This CDR3 region has 13 residues. Germline-derived CDR1 and CDR2 are GTSNPN and SVGIG (reference sequence).

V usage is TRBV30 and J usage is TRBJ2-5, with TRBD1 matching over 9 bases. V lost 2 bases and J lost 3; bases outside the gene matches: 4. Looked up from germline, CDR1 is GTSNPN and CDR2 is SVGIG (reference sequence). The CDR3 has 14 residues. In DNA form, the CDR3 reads TGTGCCTGGAGTCCGGGACAGGGAAAAGAGACCCAGTACTTC. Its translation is CAWSPGQGKETQYF.

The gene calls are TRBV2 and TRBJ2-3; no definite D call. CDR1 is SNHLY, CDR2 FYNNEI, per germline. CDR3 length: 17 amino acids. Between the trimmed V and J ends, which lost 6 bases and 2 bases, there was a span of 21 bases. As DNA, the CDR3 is TGTGCCAGCAGCCTTCAACCAGTTTTGGTTCTCACAGATACGCAGTATTTT. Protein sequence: CASSLQPVLVLTDTQYF.

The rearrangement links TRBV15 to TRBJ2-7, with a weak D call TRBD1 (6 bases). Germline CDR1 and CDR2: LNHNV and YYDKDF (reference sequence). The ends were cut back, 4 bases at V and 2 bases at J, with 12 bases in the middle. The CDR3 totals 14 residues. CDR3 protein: CATSIGSGAYEQYF. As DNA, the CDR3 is TGTGCCACCAGCATCGGGTCAGGGGCCTACGAGCAGTACTTC. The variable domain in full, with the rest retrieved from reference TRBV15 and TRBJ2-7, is DAMVIQNPRYQVTQFGKPVTLSCSQTLNHNVMYWYQQKSSQAPKLLFHYYDKDFNNEADTPDNFQSRRPNTSFCFLDIRSPGLGDTAMYLCATSIGSGAYEQYFGPGTRLTVT.

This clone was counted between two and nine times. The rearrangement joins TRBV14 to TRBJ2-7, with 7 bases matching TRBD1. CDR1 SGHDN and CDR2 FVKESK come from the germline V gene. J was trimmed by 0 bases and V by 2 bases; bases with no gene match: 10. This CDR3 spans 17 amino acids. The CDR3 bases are TGTGCCAGCAGCCAATTTGGTAGTGGGACAGCCTCCTACGAGCAGTACTTC. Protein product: CASSQFGSGTASYEQYF.